These T cell receptor beta chains were read from a single sample in a study of blood T cell repertoires in COVID-19. Produced via immunoSEQ multiplex PCR; TCRdb's table is partial and in-frame only. The table has about 170,000 clones, 85% to 90% seen once. Sequencing was done on a sample of peripheral blood. The receptors were gathered from an elderly woman in a cohort sampled during active or convalescent COVID-19. Both conserved end residues are part of each CDR3. Each record gives: J gene, V gene, CDR3 protein.

j_call: TRBJ1-1
v_call: TRBV6-5
cdr3_aa: CASSYSPPYSEAFF

j_call: TRBJ2-4
v_call: TRBV30
cdr3_aa: CAWDSPGDIQYF

j_call: TRBJ1-5
v_call: TRBV3-1/TRBV3-2
cdr3_aa: CASSQGPGQPQHF

j_call: TRBJ2-1
v_call: TRBV2
cdr3_aa: CASSEATSGGGEQFF

j_call: TRBJ2-3
v_call: TRBV6-5
cdr3_aa: CASRLAGVGTDTQYF

j_call: TRBJ1-1
v_call: TRBV5-1
cdr3_aa: CASSPERQYTEAFF

j_call: TRBJ1-5
v_call: TRBV6-1
cdr3_aa: CASSEMGQINQPQHF

j_call: TRBJ2-1
v_call: TRBV10-2
cdr3_aa: CASSESALTGYNEQFF

j_call: TRBJ2-2
v_call: TRBV2
cdr3_aa: CASIGGDGELFF

j_call: TRBJ1-6
v_call: TRBV10-1
cdr3_aa: CASSESGSPLHF

j_call: TRBJ1-5
v_call: TRBV7-2
cdr3_aa: CASSPRTSNQPQHF

j_call: TRBJ1-2
v_call: TRBV10-3
cdr3_aa: CAISEPTGYGYTF

j_call: TRBJ2-5
v_call: TRBV3-1/TRBV3-2
cdr3_aa: CASSYRDRASRTQYF

j_call: TRBJ1-6
v_call: TRBV3-1/TRBV3-2
cdr3_aa: CASSQEPPQRQGRSPLHF

j_call: TRBJ1-2
v_call: TRBV4-3
cdr3_aa: CASSQDRYTNYGYTF

j_call: TRBJ2-3
v_call: TRBV7-9
cdr3_aa: CASSLGQGITDTQYF

j_call: TRBJ2-3
v_call: TRBV24-1
cdr3_aa: CATSDNSGRADTQYF

j_call: TRBJ2-1
v_call: TRBV10-3
cdr3_aa: CAIRVGTGTDNEQFF

j_call: TRBJ1-4
v_call: TRBV6-6
cdr3_aa: CASSYADRGDGKLFF

j_call: TRBJ1-5
v_call: TRBV28
cdr3_aa: CASSLRQGAFNNQPQHF

j_call: TRBJ1-2
v_call: TRBV11-2
cdr3_aa: CASSLNTNYGYTF

j_call: TRBJ2-7
v_call: TRBV15
cdr3_aa: CATSSRGEQYF

j_call: TRBJ2-2
v_call: TRBV9
cdr3_aa: CASSPPGLADTGELFF

j_call: TRBJ2-5
v_call: TRBV14
cdr3_aa: CASSQLGAGVRETQYF

j_call: TRBJ1-2
v_call: TRBV5-3
cdr3_aa: CARSQRQGNGYTF

j_call: TRBJ2-1
v_call: TRBV3-1/TRBV3-2
cdr3_aa: CASSPPRQFF

j_call: TRBJ1-2
v_call: TRBV6-5
cdr3_aa: CASRGTESYGYTF

j_call: TRBJ1-4
v_call: TRBV28
cdr3_aa: CASYSPGQMNEKLFF

j_call: TRBJ1-3
v_call: TRBV18
cdr3_aa: CASSPPGNPGNTIYF

j_call: TRBJ1-3
v_call: TRBV3-1/TRBV3-2
cdr3_aa: CASSPGGTGSGNTIYF

j_call: TRBJ1-6
v_call: TRBV5-5
cdr3_aa: CASSLQLLGGSPLHF

j_call: TRBJ1-2
v_call: TRBV19
cdr3_aa: CASTGLLGRAGYTF

j_call: TRBJ2-1
v_call: TRBV19
cdr3_aa: CASTKTGQSWHNEQFF

j_call: TRBJ2-3
v_call: TRBV18
cdr3_aa: CASSLDTPIRTDTQYF

j_call: TRBJ1-4
v_call: TRBV7-8
cdr3_aa: CASSLQGARVEKLFF

j_call: TRBJ1-4
v_call: TRBV6-6
cdr3_aa: CASGRPIGRGGEKLFF

j_call: TRBJ1-2
v_call: TRBV11-2
cdr3_aa: CASSSGGFYGYTF

j_call: TRBJ2-1
v_call: TRBV5-1
cdr3_aa: CASREATGRTYNEQFF

j_call: TRBJ2-6
v_call: TRBV11-2
cdr3_aa: CASSGAANVLTF

j_call: TRBJ2-2
v_call: TRBV7-9
cdr3_aa: CASSSYGGLEAGELFF

j_call: TRBJ2-7
v_call: TRBV18
cdr3_aa: CASSPVSVQVVYEQYF

j_call: TRBJ1-1
v_call: TRBV6-5
cdr3_aa: CASSMANTEAFF

j_call: TRBJ1-1
v_call: TRBV19
cdr3_aa: CASSIVMNTEAFF

j_call: TRBJ1-6
v_call: TRBV20-1
cdr3_aa: CSASYGGSYNSPLHF

j_call: TRBJ2-7
v_call: TRBV5-4
cdr3_aa: CASSAAYEQYF

j_call: TRBJ1-5
v_call: TRBV28
cdr3_aa: CASRLTDSNQPQHF

j_call: TRBJ1-2
v_call: TRBV5-1
cdr3_aa: CASRGSDYGYTF

j_call: TRBJ1-4
v_call: TRBV27
cdr3_aa: CASSSTVVEKLFF

j_call: TRBJ1-4
v_call: TRBV7-9
cdr3_aa: CASSPGQPPNEKLFF

j_call: TRBJ2-1
v_call: TRBV11-3
cdr3_aa: CASSLGSDRGLSAIYNEQFF